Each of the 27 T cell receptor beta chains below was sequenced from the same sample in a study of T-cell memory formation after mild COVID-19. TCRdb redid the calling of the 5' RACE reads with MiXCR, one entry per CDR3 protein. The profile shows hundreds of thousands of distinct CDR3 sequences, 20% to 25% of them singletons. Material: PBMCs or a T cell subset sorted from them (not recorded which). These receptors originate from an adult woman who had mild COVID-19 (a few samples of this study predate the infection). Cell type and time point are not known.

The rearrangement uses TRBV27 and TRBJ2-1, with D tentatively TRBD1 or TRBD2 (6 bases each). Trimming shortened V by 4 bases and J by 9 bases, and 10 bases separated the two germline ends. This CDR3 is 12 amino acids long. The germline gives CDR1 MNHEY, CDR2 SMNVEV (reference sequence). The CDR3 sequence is CASSWGAAEQFF. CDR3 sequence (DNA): TGTGCCAGCAGTTGGGGGGCGGCTGAGCAGTTCTTC.

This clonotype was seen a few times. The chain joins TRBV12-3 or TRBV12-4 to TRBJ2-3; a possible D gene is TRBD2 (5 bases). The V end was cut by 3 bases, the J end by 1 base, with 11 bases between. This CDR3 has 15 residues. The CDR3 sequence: CASSFRGQGTDTQYF. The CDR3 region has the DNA TGTGCCAGCAGTTTTAGAGGGCAGGGCACAGATACGCAGTATTTT.

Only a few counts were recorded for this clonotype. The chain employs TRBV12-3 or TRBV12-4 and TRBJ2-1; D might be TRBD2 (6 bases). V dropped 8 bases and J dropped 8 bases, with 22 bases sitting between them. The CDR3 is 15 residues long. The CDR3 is CASGGSGTWSDEQFF. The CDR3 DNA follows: TGTGCCAGCGGAGGGTCCGGGACTTGGTCCGATGAGCAGTTCTTC.

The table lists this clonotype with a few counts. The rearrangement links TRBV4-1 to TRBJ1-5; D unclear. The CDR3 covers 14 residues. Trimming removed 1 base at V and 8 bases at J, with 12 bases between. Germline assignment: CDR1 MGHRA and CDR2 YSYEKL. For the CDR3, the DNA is TGCGCCAGCAGCCAAGGGGCTTTGTCTAAGCCCCAGCATTTT. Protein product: CASSQGALSKPQHF.

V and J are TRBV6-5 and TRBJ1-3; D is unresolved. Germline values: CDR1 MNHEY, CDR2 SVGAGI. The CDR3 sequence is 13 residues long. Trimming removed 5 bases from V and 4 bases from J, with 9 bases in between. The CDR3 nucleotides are TGTGCCAGCAGTCCCTCTAGGGGAAACACCATATATTTT. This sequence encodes CASSPSRGNTIYF.

This chain's CDR3 is CASSLTAEAFF. CDR3 nucleotides: TGTGCCAGCAGCTTGACGGCTGAAGCTTTCTTT. V is TRBV5-6 and J is TRBJ1-1; D remains unclear. The CDR3 length is 11 residues. The V end lost 1 base, the J end lost 6 bases, and 4 bases lay between the germline ends. The V gene's germline CDR1 is SGHDT and CDR2 YYEEEE.

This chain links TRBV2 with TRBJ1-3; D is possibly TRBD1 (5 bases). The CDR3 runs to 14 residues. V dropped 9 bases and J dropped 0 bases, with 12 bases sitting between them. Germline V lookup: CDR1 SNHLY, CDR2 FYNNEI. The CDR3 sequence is CASVSGVSGNTIYF. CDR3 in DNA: TGTGCCAGTGTCTCGGGGGTCTCTGGAAACACCATATATTTT.

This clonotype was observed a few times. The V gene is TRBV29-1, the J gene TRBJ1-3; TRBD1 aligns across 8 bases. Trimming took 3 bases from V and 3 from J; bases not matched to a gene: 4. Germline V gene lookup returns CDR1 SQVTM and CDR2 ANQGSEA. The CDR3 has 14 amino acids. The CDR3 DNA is TGCAGCGTTGAGGCAGGGGGCATTGGAAACACCATATATTTT. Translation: CSVEAGGIGNTIYF.

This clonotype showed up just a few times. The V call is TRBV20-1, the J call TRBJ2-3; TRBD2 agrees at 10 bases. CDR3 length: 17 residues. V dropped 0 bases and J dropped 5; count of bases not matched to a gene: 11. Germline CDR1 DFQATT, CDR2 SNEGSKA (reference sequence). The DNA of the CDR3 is TGCAGTGCTAGAGAACCGAAGCGGGGGGGAATTGTAGATACGCAGTATTTT. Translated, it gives CSAREPKRGGIVDTQYF.

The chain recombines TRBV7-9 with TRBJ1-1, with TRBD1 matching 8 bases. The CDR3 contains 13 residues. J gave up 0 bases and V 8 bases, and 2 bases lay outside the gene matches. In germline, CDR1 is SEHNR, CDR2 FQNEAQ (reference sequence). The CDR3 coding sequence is TGTGCCAGCTCGGACAGGGTGAACACTGAAGCTTTCTTT. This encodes CASSDRVNTEAFF.

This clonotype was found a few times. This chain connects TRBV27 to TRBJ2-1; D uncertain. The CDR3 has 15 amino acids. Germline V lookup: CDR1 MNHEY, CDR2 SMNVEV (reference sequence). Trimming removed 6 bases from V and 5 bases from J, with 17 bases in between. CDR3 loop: CASSRVRRGNNEQFF. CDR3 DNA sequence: TGTGCCAGCAGCCGAGTTCGGAGAGGTAACAATGAGCAGTTCTTC.

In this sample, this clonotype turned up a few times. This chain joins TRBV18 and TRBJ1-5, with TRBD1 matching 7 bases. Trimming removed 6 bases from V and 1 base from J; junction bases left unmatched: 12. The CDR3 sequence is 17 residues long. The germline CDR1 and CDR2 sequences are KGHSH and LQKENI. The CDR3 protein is CASSPRQGDLSNQPQHF. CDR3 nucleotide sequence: TGTGCCAGCTCTCCTCGACAGGGTGACTTAAGCAATCAGCCCCAGCATTTT. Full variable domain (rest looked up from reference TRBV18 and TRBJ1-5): NAGVMQNPRHLVRRRGQEARLRCSPMKGHSHVYWYRQLPEEGLKFMVYLQKENIIDESGMPKERFSAEFPKEGPSILRIQQVVRGDSAAYFCASSPRQGDLSNQPQHFGDGTRLSIL.

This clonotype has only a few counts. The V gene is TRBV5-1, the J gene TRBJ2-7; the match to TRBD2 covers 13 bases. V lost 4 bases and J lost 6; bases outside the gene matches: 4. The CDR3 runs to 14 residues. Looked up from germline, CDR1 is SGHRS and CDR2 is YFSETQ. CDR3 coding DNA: TGCGCCAGCAGCGCCGGACTAGCGGGAGCCGAGCAGTACTTC. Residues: CASSAGLAGAEQYF.

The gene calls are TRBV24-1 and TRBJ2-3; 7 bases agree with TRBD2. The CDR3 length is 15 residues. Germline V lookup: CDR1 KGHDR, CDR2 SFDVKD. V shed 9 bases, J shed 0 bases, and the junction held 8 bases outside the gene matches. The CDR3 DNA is TGTGCCACCTTAGACGGGAGGACTAGCACAGATACGCAGTATTTT. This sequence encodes CATLDGRTSTDTQYF.

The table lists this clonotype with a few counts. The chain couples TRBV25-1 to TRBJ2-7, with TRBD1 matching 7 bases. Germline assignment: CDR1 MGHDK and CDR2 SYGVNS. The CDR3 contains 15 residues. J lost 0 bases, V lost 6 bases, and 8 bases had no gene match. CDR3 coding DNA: TGTGCCAGCAGCCAGACAGGGATTACCTCCTACGAGCAGTACTTC. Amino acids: CASSQTGITSYEQYF.

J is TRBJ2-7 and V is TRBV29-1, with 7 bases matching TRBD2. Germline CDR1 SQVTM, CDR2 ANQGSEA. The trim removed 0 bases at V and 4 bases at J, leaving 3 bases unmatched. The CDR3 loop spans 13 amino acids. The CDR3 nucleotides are TGCAGCGTTGAAGATCGGGGGGTTTACGAGCAGTACTTC. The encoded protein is CSVEDRGVYEQYF.

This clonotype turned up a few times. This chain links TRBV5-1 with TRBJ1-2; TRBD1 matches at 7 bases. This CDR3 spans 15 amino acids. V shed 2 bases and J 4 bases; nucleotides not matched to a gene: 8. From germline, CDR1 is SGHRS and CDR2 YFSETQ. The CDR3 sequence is CASSFTGTEGYGYTF. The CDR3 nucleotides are TGCGCCAGCAGCTTTACCGGGACAGAGGGCTATGGCTACACCTTC.

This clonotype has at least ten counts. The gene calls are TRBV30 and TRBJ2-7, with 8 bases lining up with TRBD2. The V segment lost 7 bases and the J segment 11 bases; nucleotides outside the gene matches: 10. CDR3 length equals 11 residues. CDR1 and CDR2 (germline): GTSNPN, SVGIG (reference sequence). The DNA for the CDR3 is TGTGCCTTGTGGGGCGGGGGGCAGAAGTACTTC. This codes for CALWGGGQKYF.

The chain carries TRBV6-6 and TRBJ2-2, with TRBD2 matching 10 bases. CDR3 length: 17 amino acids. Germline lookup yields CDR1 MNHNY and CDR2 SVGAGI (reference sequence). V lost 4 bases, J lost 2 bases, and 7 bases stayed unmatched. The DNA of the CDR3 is TGTGCCAGCAGTTTAGTAGCGGGAGGTGGTAACACCGGGGAGCTGTTTTTT. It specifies CASSLVAGGGNTGELFF.

As DNA, the CDR3 is TGTGCCAGCAGCTCCAGACTAACCCAGTACTTC. Its translation: CASSSRLTQYF. This rearrangement joins TRBV6-2 or TRBV6-3 to TRBJ2-5; maybe TRBD2 (5 bases). The CDR3 sequence is 11 residues long. CDR1 MNHEY and CDR2 SVGEGT come from the germline V gene. The ends were cut back, 6 bases at V and 8 bases at J, with 10 bases in the middle.

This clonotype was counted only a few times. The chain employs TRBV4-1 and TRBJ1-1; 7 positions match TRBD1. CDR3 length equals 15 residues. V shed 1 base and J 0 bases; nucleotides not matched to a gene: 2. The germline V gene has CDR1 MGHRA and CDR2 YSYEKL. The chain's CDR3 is CASSQAGQLNTEAFF. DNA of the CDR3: TGCGCCAGCAGCCAAGCGGGACAGCTGAACACTGAAGCTTTCTTT.

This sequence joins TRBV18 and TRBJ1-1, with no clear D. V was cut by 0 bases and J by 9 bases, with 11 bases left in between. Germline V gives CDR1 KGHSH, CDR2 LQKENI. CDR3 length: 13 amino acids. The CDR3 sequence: CASSPPAATQAFF. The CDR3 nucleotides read TGTGCCAGCTCACCACCCGCCGCCACGCAAGCTTTCTTT.

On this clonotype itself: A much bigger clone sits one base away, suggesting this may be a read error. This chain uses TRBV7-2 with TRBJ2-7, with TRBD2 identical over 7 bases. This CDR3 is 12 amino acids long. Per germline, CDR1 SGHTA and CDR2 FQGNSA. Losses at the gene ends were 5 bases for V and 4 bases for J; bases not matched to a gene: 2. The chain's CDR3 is CASSISGYEQYF. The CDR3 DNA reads TGTGCCAGCAGCATTAGCGGGTACGAGCAGTACTTC.

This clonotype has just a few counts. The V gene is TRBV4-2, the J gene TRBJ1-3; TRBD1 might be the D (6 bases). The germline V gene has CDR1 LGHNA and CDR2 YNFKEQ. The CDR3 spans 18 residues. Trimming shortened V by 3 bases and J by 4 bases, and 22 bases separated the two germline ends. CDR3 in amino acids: CASSHPTRGQTLGNTIYF. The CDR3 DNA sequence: TGTGCCAGCAGCCACCCCACACGGGGGCAGACCTTAGGAAACACCATATATTTT.

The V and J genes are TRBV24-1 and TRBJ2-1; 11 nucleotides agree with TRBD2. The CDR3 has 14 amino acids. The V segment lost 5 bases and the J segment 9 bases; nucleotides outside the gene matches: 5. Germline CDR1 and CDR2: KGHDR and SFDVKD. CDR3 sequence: CATSGTSGSFEQFF. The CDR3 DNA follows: TGTGCCACCAGTGGCACTAGCGGGAGCTTTGAGCAGTTCTTC.

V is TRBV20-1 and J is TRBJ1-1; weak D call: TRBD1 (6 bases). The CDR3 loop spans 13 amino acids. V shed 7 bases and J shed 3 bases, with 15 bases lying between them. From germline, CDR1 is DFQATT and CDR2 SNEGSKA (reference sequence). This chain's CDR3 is CSGSQGQDTEAFF. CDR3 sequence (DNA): TGCAGTGGCAGTCAGGGGCAAGACACTGAAGCTTTCTTT.

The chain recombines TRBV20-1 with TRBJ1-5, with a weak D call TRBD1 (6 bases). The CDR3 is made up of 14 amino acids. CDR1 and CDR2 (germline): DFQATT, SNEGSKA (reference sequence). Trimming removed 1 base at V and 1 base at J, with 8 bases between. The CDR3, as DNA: TGCAGTGCTAGAGGTGGACAGAGCAATCAGCCCCAGCATTTT. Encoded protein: CSARGGQSNQPQHF.